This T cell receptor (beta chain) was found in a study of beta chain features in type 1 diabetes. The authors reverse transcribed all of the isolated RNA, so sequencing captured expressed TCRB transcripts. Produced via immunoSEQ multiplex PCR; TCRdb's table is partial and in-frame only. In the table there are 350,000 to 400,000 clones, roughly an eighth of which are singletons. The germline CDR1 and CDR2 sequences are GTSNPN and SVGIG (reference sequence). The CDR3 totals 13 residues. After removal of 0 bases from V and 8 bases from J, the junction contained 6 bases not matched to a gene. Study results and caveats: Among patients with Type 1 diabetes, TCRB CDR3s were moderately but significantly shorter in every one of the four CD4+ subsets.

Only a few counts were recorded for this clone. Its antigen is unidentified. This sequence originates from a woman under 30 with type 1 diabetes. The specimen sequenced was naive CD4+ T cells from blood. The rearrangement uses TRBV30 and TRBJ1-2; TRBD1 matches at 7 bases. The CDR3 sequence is CAWSVLGGLGYTF. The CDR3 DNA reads TGTGCCTGGAGTGTACTAGGGGGCCTAGGCTACACCTTC.